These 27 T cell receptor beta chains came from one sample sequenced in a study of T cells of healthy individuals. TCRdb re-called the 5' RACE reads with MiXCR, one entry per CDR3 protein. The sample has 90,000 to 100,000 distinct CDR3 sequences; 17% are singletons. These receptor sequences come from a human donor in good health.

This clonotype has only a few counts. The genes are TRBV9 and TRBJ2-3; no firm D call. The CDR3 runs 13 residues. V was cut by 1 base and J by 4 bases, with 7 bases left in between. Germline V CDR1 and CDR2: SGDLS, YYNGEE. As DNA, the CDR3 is TGTGCCAGCAGCGTAATTGCGGCAGATACGCAGTATTTT. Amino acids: CASSVIAADTQYF.

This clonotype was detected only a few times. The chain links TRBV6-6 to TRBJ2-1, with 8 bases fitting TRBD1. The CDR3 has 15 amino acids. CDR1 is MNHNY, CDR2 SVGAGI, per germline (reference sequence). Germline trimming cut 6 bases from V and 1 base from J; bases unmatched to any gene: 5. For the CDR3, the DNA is TGTGCCAGCAGGGTTCAGGGGGCTTCCTACAATGAGCAGTTCTTC. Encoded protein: CASRVQGASYNEQFF.

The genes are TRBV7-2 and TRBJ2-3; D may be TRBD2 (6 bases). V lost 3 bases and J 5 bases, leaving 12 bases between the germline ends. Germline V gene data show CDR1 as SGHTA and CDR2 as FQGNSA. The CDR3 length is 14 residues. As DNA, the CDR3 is TGTGCCAGCAGCTTCGGGCTGGGGGGAGATACGCAGTATTTT. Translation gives CASSFGLGGDTQYF. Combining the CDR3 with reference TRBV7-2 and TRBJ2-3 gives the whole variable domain GAGVSQSPSNKVTEKGKDVELRCDPISGHTALYWYRQSLGQGLEFLIYFQGNSAPDKSGLPSDRFSAERTGGSVSTLTIQRTQQEDSAVYLCASSFGLGGDTQYFGPGTRLTVL.

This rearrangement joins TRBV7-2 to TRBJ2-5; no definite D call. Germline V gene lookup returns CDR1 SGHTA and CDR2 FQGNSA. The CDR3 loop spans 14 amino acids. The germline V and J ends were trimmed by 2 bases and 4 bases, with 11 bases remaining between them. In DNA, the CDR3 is TGTGCCAGCAGCTTACTGGGGATCGGAGAGACCCAGTACTTC. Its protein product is CASSLLGIGETQYF.

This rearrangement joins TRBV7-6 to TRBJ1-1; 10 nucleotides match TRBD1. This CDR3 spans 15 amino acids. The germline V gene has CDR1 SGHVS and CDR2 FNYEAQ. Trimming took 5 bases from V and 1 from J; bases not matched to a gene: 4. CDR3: CASSPRTGGNTEAFF. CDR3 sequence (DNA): TGTGCCAGCAGCCCTCGGACAGGGGGGAACACTGAAGCTTTCTTT. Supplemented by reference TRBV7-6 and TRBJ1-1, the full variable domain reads GAGVSQSPRYKVTKRGQDVALRCDPISGHVSLYWYRQALGQGPEFLTYFNYEAQQDKSGLPNDRFSAERPEGSISTLTIQRTEQRDSAMYRCASSPRTGGNTEAFFGQGTRLTVV.

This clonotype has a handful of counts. The CDR3: CASREVREWGELFF. CDR3 nucleotides: TGTGCCAGCAGGGAGGTCAGGGAGTGGGGGGAGCTGTTTTTT. The chain employs TRBV2 and TRBJ2-2; D tentatively fits TRBD1 or TRBD2 (5 bases each). CDR1 is SNHLY and CDR2 is FYNNEI in the germline V gene. V lost 6 bases to trimming and J lost 8 bases, with 16 bases between them. CDR3 length: 14 residues.

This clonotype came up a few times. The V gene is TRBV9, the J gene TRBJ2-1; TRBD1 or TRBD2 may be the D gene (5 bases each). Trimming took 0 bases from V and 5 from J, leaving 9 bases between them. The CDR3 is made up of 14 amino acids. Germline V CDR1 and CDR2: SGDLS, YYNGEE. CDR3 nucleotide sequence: TGTGCCAGCAGCGTAGGGGGGAACGACAATGAGCAGTTCTTC. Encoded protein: CASSVGGNDNEQFF.

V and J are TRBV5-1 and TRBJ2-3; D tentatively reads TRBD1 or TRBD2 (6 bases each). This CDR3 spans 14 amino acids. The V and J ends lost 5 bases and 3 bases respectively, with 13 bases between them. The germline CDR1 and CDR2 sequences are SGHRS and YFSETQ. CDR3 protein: CASRGQGTTDTQYF. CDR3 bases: TGCGCCAGCAGGGGCCAGGGGACTACAGATACGCAGTATTTT.

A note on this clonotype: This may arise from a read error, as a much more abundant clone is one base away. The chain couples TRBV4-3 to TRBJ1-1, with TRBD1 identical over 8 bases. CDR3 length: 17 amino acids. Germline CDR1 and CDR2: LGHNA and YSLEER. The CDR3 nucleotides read TGCGCCAGCAGCCAAGTGGGCAGGGGGCTAGTCGGCACTGAAGCTTCCTTT. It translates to CASSQVGRGLVGTEASF.

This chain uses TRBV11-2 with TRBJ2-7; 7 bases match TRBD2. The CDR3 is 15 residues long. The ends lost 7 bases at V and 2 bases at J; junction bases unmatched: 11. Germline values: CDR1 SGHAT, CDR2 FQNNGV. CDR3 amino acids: CASTIVGEGPYEQYF. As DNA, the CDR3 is TGTGCCAGCACCATCGTAGGGGAGGGCCCCTACGAGCAGTACTTC.

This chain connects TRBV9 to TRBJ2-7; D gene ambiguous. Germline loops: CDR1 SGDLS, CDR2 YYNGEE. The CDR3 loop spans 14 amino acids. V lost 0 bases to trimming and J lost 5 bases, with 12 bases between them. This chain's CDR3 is CASSVDYRADEQYF. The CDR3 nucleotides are TGTGCCAGCAGCGTAGATTATAGGGCCGACGAGCAGTACTTC. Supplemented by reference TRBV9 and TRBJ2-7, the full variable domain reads DSGVTQTPKHLITATGQRVTLRCSPRSGDLSVYWYQQSLDQGLQFLIQYYNGEERAKGNILERFSAQQFPDLHSELNLSSLELGDSALYFCASSVDYRADEQYFGPGTRLTVT.

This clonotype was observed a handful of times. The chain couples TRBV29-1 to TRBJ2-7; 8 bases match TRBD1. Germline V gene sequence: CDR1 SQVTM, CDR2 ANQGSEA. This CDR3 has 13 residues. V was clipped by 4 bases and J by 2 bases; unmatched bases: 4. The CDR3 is CSVAGDRTYEQYF. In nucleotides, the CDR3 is TGCAGCGTTGCCGGGGACAGGACCTACGAGCAGTACTTC.

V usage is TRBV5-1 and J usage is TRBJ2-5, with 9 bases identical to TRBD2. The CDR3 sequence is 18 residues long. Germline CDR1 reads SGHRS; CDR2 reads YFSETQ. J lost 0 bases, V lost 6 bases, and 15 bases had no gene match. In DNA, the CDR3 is TGCGCCAGCACTCCGACCAGCGGGGGGATTTGGTACCAAGAGACCCAGTACTTC. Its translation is CASTPTSGGIWYQETQYF.

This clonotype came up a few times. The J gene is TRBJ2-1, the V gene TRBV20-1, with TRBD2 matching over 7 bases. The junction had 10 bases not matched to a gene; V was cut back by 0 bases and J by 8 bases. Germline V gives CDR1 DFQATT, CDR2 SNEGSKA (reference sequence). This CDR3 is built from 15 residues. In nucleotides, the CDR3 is TGCAGTGCTAGAGACGGCGGGAGATTGGAGGATGAGCAGTTCTTC. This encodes CSARDGGRLEDEQFF.

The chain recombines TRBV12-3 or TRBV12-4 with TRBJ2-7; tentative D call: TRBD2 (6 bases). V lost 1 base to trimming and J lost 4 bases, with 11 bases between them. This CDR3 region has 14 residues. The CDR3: CASSLDAGSYEQYF. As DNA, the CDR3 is TGTGCCAGCAGTTTAGATGCCGGGAGTTACGAGCAGTACTTC.

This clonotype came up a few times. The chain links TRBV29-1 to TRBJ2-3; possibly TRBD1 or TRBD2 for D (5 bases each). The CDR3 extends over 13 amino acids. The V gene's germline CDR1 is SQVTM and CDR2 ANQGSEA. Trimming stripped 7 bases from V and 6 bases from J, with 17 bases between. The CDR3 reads CSARDQARDTQYF. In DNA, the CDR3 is TGCAGCGCCCGGGACCAAGCGAGGGATACGCAGTATTTT.

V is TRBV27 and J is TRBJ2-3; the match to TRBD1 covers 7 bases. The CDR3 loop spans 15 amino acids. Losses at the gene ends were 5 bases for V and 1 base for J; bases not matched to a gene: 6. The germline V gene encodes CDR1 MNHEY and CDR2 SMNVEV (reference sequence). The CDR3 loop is CASSQQGLGTDTQYF. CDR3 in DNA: TGTGCCAGCAGTCAACAGGGGTTGGGCACAGATACGCAGTATTTT.

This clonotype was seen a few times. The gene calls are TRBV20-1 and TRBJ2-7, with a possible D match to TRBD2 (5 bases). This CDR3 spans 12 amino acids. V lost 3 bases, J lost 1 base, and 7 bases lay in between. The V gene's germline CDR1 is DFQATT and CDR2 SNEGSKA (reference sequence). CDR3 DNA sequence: TGCAGTGCTAGCGGGAAGTCCTACGAGCAGTACTTC. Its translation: CSASGKSYEQYF.

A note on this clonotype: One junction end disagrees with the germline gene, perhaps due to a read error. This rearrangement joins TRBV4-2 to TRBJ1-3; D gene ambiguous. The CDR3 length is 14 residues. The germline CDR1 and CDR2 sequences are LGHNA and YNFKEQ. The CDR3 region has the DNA TGTGCCAGCAGCTTCCGGTGGGCTGCCGGGGAAATCGATTTT. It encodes CASSFRWAAGEIDF.

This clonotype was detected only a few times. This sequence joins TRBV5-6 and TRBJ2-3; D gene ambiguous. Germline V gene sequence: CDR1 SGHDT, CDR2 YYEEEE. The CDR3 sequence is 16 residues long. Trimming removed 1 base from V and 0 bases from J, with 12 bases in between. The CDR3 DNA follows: TGTGCCAGCAGCTTGTCGGTCCTAAGGAGCACAGATACGCAGTATTTT. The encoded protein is CASSLSVLRSTDTQYF.

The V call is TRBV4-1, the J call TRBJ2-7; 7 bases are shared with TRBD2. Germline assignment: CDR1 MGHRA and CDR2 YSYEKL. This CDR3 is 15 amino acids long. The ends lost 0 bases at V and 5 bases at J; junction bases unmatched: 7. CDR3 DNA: TGCGCCAGCAGCCAAGACGACGGGGGGTCCGACGAGCAGTACTTC. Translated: CASSQDDGGSDEQYF.

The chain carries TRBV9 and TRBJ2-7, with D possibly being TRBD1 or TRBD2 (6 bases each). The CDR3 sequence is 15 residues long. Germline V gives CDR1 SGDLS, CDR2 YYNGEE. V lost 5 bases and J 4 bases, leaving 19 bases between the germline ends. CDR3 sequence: CASSPEGGNSYEQYF. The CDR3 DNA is TGTGCCAGCAGTCCCGAGGGGGGCAATTCTTACGAGCAGTACTTC.

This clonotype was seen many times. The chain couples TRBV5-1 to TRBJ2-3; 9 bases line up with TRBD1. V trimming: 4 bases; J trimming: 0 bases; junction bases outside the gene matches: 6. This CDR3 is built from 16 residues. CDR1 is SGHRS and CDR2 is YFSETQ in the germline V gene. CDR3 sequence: CASSLAGTGSTDTQYF. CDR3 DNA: TGCGCCAGCAGCCTGGCCGGGACAGGGAGCACAGATACGCAGTATTTT.

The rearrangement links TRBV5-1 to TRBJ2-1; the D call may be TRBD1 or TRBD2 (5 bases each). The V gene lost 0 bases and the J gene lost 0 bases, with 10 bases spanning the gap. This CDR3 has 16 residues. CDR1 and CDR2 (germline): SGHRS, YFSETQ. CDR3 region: CASSLVPGSSYNEQFF. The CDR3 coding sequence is TGCGCCAGCAGCTTGGTTCCAGGGAGCTCCTACAATGAGCAGTTCTTC. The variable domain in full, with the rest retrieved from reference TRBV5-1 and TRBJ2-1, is KAGVTQTPRYLIKTRGQQVTLSCSPISGHRSVSWYQQTPGQGLQFLFEYFSETQRNKGNFPGRFSGRQFSNSRSEMNVSTLELGDSALYLCASSLVPGSSYNEQFFGPGTRLTVL.

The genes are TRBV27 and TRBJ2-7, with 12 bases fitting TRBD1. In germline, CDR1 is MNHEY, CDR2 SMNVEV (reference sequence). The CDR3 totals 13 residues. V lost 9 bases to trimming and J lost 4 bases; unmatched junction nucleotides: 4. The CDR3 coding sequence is TGTGCCAGAGGGGACAGGGGGCCGTACGAGCAGTACTTC. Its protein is CARGDRGPYEQYF.

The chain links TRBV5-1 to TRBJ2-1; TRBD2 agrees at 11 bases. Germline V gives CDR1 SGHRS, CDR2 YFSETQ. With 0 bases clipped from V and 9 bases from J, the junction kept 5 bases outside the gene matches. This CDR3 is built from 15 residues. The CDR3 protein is CASSLVAGGPIEQFF. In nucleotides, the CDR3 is TGCGCCAGCAGCTTGGTAGCGGGGGGGCCGATTGAGCAGTTCTTC.

The CDR3 reads CASSVVERTLYNEQFF. In nucleotides, the CDR3 is TGTGCCAGCAGCGTAGTGGAAAGGACCCTCTACAATGAGCAGTTCTTC. The chain uses TRBV9 and TRBJ2-1; D remains ambiguous. Per the germline V gene, CDR1 is SGDLS and CDR2 is YYNGEE. The CDR3 runs to 16 residues. V was clipped by 0 bases and J by 3 bases, with 13 bases between them.